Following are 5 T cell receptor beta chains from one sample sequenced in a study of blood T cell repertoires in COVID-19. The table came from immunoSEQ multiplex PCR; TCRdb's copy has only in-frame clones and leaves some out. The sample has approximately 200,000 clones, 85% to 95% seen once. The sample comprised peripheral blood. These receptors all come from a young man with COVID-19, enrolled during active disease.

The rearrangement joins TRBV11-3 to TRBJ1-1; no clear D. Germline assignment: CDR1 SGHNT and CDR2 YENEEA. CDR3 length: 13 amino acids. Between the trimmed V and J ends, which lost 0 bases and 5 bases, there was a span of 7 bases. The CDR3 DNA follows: TGTGCCAGCAGCTTAGACGGGGAAACTGAAGCTTTCTTT. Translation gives CASSLDGETEAFF.

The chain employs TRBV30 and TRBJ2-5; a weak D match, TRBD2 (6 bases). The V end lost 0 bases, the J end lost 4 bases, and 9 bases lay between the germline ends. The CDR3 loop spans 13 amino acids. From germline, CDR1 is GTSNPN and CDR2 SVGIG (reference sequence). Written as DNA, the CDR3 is TGTGCCTGGAGTGTCATTAGCGGAGAGACCCAGTACTTC. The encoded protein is CAWSVISGETQYF.

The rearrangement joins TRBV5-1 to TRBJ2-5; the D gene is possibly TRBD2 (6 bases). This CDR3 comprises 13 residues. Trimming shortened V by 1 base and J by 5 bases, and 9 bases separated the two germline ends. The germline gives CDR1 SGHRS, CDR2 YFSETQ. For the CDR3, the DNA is TGCGCCAGCAGCTTGCACAGCGGGGAGACCCAGTACTTC. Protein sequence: CASSLHSGETQYF.

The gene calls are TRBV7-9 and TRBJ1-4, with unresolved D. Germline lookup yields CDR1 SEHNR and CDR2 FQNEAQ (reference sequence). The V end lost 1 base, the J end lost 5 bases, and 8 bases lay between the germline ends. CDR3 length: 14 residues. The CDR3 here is CASSLGGTNEKLFF. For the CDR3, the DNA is TGTGCCAGCAGCTTAGGCGGAACCAATGAAAAACTGTTTTTT.

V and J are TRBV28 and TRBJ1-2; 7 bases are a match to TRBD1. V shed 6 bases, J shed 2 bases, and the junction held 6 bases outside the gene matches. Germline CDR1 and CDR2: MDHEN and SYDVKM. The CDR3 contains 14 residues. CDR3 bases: TGTGCCAGCAGGCCGGGAGGGGGCAACTATGGCTACACCTTC. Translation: CASRPGGGNYGYTF.